This T cell receptor (beta chain) was identified during a study of beta chain features in type 1 diabetes (dated by TCRdb to 2016 to 2018). Some background on the complete study: Patients and healthy donors did not differ in mean age, gender distribution, total cell number or subset yield. Naive and central memory subsets were obtained from all 30 or so donors, but regulatory and stem cell-like memory subsets were isolated from only 8 patients and roughly eight healthy donors. A total of 107,917,701 sorted cells were examined across all samples, and the number of cells per subset was strongly correlated with RNA yield. In the study, recently diagnosed type 1 diabetes patients and matched healthy donors were compared on the TCRB repertoires of their sorted circulating CD4+ T cell subsets. The paper as a whole reports these results and caveats: A moderate but significant shortening of TCRB CDR3 length was observed in type 1 diabetes patients in all four CD4+ subsets. Naive, central memory and regulatory TCRB repertoires appeared more similar among patients than among healthy donors. At VDJ recombination sites, patients with type 1 diabetes made fewer insertions and deleted more nucleotides, a pattern implying thymic rearrangement abnormalities. Because cDNA rather than genomic DNA was sequenced, highly expressing activated cells could have been over-represented, although no difference in activation and CD3 levels was found between groups. PCR may preferentially amplify shorter templates, but because patient and control samples were amplified and corrected together, any resulting skew would affect both groups equally. Only small numbers of individuals were included in the HLA sub-analyses, which left unresolved whether HLA type had any influence on TCRB rearrangement.

There are 15 amino acids in the CDR3, from cysteine to phenylalanine inclusive. The CDR3 DNA has 45 bases and is translated from base 1. CDR1 and CDR2 are drawn from the germline V gene: SGHVS, FQNEAQ. Trimming at the junction amounts to 0 bases on V and 6 bases on J, and the germline ends lie 12 bases apart. Each donor gave one peripheral blood draw, averaging around 0.11 L, which was collected into heparinised tubes. A BD FACSAria II was used to sort naive, central memory, regulatory and stem cell-like memory CD4+ T cells with a panel that included CD45RO, CCR7, CD25, CD127, CD95 and CD27. Purity was above 98% for every sorted population. Right away, PBMCs were isolated by Lymphoprep density gradient centrifugation and were stained directly, with no culture step. So that batch effects would be minimized, each experiment stained and sorted samples in pairs, pairing one healthy donor with one patient.

The entire amount of isolated RNA was reverse transcribed using the High Capacity cDNA Reverse Transcription Kit, so the sequenced TCRB transcripts were expressed ones. Deep immunoSEQ sequencing was applied to naive, central memory and regulatory T cell samples, giving an average of roughly 3.5 million total reads per sample. Sorted cells were lysed in RLT buffer and RNA was extracted with DNase-treated RNeasy Micro or Mini kits, depending on cell number. Each cell subset was processed separately to prevent cross-contamination, with patient and healthy donor samples processed together. Using the immunoSEQ multiplex PCR, TCRB sequences were amplified from cDNA into 87-bp fragments spanning the CDR3 region. The amplicons were sequenced using the Illumina HiSeq platform. Per the source publication's procedure: PCR bias was computationally corrected using synthetic template baselines, reads within Hamming distance 2 were collapsed, and singletons that could not be merged were discarded. Reads were aligned to IMGT to assign V, D and J genes, CDR3 length, and insertions or deletions at six rearrangement sites. Within each subset, clonotype counts were normalized to sorted cell number, after which true diversity and Gini coefficients were computed with the tcR R package. The overlap coefficient, calculated on TCRB nucleotide sequences, was used to measure repertoire sharing. In its TCRdb copy, this immuneACCESS table keeps in-frame sequences only and misses some clones. Where compared with another copy, unresolved V genes explain less than half of these, and the others have no known cause. V and J calls and clone size are those listed in that table; D and trimming were worked out from the DNA. This sample lists over 40,000 clones; roughly 56% were detected once. The ten most abundant clones make up more than 2% of the sample.

Remarks on this clone: Its target antigen remains unknown. No much larger clone is present one base from it, and per-base qualities are unavailable.

Sequenced sample: Tregs from blood. The sample's cell subset or site label is to be understood as: regulatory CD4+ T cells. The sequence is built from TRBV7-8 and TRBJ1-5; no confident D gene assignment can be made. The TCR comes from a woman aged 18-29 years in good health. Here the CDR3 is given as CASSLAWGRGQPQHF. The sequenced DNA: TGTGCCAGCAGCTTAGCTTGGGGTCGGGGTCAGCCCCAGCATTTT.